This T cell receptor (beta chain) is drawn from a study of blood T cell repertoires in COVID-19. Only in-frame clones appear in the TCRdb table, and some are missing; sequencing was by immunoSEQ multiplex PCR. The sample holds about 250,000 clones, roughly 86% seen once. From germline, CDR1 is LNHDA and CDR2 SQIVND (reference sequence). CDR3 size: 15 residues. V was pared by 8 bases and J by 0 bases, with 11 bases between. The TCR comes from a man aged 50 to 59 with acute or convalescent COVID-19. Input material: peripheral blood. This sequence joins TRBV19 and TRBJ2-6; tentatively, D is TRBD1 (6 bases). The CDR3 nucleotides are TGTGCCAGTGCCCGGGACATCTCTGGGGCCAACGTCCTGACTTTC. Its translation is CASARDISGANVLTF.